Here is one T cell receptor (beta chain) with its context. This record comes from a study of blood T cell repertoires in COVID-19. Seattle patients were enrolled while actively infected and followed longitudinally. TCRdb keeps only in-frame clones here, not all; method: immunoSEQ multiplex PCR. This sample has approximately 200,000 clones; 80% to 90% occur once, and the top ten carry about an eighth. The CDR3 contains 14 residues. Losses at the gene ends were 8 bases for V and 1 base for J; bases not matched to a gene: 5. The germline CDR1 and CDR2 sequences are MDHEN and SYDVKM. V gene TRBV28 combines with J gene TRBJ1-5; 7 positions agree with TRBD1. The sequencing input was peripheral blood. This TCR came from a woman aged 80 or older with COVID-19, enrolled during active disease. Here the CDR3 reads CASRDRRSNQPQHF. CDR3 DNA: TGTGCCAGCCGGGACAGAAGAAGCAATCAGCCCCAGCATTTT.